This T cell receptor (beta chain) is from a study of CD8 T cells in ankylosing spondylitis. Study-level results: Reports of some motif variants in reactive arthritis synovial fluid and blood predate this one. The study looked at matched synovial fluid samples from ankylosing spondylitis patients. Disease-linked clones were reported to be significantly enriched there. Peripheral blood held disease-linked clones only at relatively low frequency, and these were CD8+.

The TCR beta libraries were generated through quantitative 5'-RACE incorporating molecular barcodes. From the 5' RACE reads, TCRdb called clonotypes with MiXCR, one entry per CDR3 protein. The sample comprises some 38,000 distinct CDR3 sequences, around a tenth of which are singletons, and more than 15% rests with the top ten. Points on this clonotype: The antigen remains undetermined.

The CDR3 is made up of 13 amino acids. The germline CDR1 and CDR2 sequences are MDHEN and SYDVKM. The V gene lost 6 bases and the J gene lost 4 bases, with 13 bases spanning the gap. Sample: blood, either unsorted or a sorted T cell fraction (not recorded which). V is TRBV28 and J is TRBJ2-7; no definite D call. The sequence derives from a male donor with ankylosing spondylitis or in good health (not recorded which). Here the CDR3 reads CASRPPGGYEQYF. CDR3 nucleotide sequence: TGTGCCAGCAGACCTCCCGGCGGATACGAGCAGTACTTC.